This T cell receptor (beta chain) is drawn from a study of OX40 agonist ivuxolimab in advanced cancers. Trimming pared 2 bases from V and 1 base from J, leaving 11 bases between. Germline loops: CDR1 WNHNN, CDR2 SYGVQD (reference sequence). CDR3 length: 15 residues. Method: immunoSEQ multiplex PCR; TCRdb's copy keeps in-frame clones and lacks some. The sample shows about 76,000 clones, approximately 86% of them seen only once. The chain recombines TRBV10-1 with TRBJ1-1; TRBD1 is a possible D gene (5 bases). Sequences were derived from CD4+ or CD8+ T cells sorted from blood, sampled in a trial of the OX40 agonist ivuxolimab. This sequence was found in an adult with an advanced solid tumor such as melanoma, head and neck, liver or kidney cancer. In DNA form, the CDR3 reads TGCGCCAGCAGTGAGACGAGACAGAAGAACACTGAAGCTTTCTTT. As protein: CASSETRQKNTEAFF.